This is a list of T cell receptor beta chains from one sample in a study of blood T cells in healthy people across ages. MiXCR was run by TCRdb on the 5' RACE reads, yielding one entry per CDR3 protein. The data show roughly 500,000 distinct CDR3 sequences, approximately 30% seen once. The specimen sequenced was blood. The receptors derive from a woman in her 70s in good health. Each CDR3 is given with its conserved first and last residue. Fields, in order: D gene, V gene, J gene, clone size, CDR3 DNA, CDR3 protein. A D gene is named only where the DNA matches it firmly. Clone size is given for some rows only: seen once, a few or many times, or a class if the clone is expanded.

>TRBD1|TRBV7-2|TRBJ2-1|few
TGTGCCAGCAACCGACAGGGCTCCTACAATGAGCAGTTCTTC
CASNRQGSYNEQFF
>-|TRBV4-2|TRBJ1-3|-
TGTGCCAGCAGCCAATGGGGAAACACCATATATTTT
CASSQWGNTIYF
>-|TRBV25-1|TRBJ2-7|many
TGTGCCAGCAGTGAATCCTATTACGAGCAGTACTTC
CASSESYYEQYF
>-|TRBV5-6|TRBJ2-5|few
TGTGCCAGCAGCTTGATAGGGACAGAGACCCAGTACTTC
CASSLIGTETQYF
>-|TRBV27|TRBJ1-6|few
TGTGCCAGCAGTTTATCGCTGGGGGGAGGTGCTTCACCCCTCCACTTT
CASSLSLGGGASPLHF
>-|TRBV30|TRBJ2-7|few
TGTGCCTGGAGTTACAACTACGAGCAGTACTTC
CAWSYNYEQYF
>-|TRBV7-9|TRBJ1-1|-
TGTGCCAGCATCCAGGTCCCGCCGAACACTGAAGCTTTCTTT
CASIQVPPNTEAFF
>TRBD2|TRBV6-2/TRBV6-3|TRBJ2-7|few
TGTGCCAGCAGTTTTGGACTAGCGGGTTCCTACGAGCAGTACTTC
CASSFGLAGSYEQYF
>-|TRBV20-1|TRBJ1-2|few
TGCAGTGCCGCCCATACGGAAGTAGGAGGCTACACCTTC
CSAAHTEVGGYTF
>-|TRBV6-6|TRBJ1-1|many
TGTGCCAGCAGAACCGGGGGATCGAACACTGAAGCTTTCTTT
CASRTGGSNTEAFF
>TRBD2|TRBV2|TRBJ2-1|-
TGTGCCAGCAATCAACTAGCGGGGTACAATGAGCAGTTCTTC
CASNQLAGYNEQFF
>-|TRBV2|TRBJ1-2|-
TGTGCCAGCAGTGAGCGGCTGAGGGATGGCTACACCTTC
CASSERLRDGYTF